Listed below are T cell receptor beta chains from one sample, sequenced in a study of neoadjuvant nivolumab and ipilimumab in lung cancer. Sequencing used immunoSEQ multiplex PCR; TCRdb keeps in-frame clones, though not all of them. The top ten hold roughly 3.2% of the sample, which has roughly 9,000 clones, about 80% seen once. Sequenced material: tumor tissue, taken after neoadjuvant nivolumab, alone or with ipilimumab, at or shortly before surgery. The receptors originated from an adult with non-small cell lung cancer. Each CDR3 is given with its conserved first and last residue. A D gene is named only where the DNA matches it firmly. Clone size is given for some rows only: seen once, a few or many times, or a class if the clone is expanded.

J gene | D gene | clone size | V gene | CDR3 DNA | CDR3 protein
TRBJ2-5 | NA | NA | TRBV30 | TGTGCCTGGAGTGGGGATGCAAATTTAGATGAGACCCAGTACTTC | CAWSGDANLDETQYF
TRBJ1-1 | NA | NA | TRBV7-3 | TGTGCCAGCAGCCCAGGGGTAGACACTGAAGCTTTCTTT | CASSPGVDTEAFF
TRBJ2-7 | NA | NA | TRBV7-3 | TGTGCCAGCAGCCCTAGTGGGGGCTACGAGCAGTACTTC | CASSPSGGYEQYF
TRBJ2-5 | TRBD1 | NA | TRBV7-2 | TGTGCCAGCAGCCGACAGGGTGAGGGGGAGACCCAGTACTTC | CASSRQGEGETQYF
TRBJ2-3 | TRBD2 | NA | TRBV18 | TGTGCCAGCTCACCAATGCGGGAGAAAACAGATACGCAGTATTTT | CASSPMREKTDTQYF
TRBJ2-5 | NA | few | TRBV6-1 | TGTGCCAGCAGTGAATTAGAAGGAGGTCAAGAGACCCAGTACTTC | CASSELEGGQETQYF
TRBJ2-7 | NA | few | TRBV20-1 | TGCAGTGCGAGAACAGGGAGCGAGCAGTACTTC | CSARTGSEQYF
TRBJ1-2 | NA | once | TRBV6-1 | TGTGCCAGCAGTGCCCTCCCTCGGGGCGCTAACTATGGCTACACCTTC | CASSALPRGANYGYTF
TRBJ1-5 | NA | once | TRBV15 | TGTGCCACCAGTGAGCTGACAGCCCGCAATCAGCCCCAGCATTTT | CATSELTARNQPQHF
TRBJ1-5 | NA | NA | TRBV7-9 | TGTGCCAGCAGCTTAGGAGGGGGTAGGAATCAGCCCCAGCATTTT | CASSLGGGRNQPQHF
TRBJ2-3 | NA | NA | TRBV7-3 | TGTGCCAGCAGCCCGGGTGGGGTTGTAACAGATACGCAGTATTTT | CASSPGGVVTDTQYF
TRBJ1-5 | TRBD1 | NA | TRBV19 | TGTGCCAGTAGTACCGGGACAGGGTCCAGCAATCAGCCCCAGCATTTT | CASSTGTGSSNQPQHF
TRBJ2-7 | NA | NA | TRBV6-5 | TGTGCCAGCAGTTATGGCAGCGGCTACGAGCAGTACTTC | CASSYGSGYEQYF
TRBJ2-1 | TRBD2 | NA | TRBV9 | TGTGCCAGCAGCGTGGTCATAGCGGGATCCTACAATGAGCAGTTCTTC | CASSVVIAGSYNEQFF
TRBJ2-3 | TRBD1 | NA | TRBV2 | TGTGCCAGCAGTGAACGGGACAGGGACCCTAGCACAGATACGCAGTATTTT | CASSERDRDPSTDTQYF
TRBJ2-7 | TRBD2 | few | TRBV7-9 | TGTGCCAGCATCGTAGCCGGACTAGGCCTCTCCTACGAGCAGTACTTC | CASIVAGLGLSYEQYF
TRBJ2-5 | NA | NA | TRBV19 | TGTGCCAGTAGTCGAGAGCTGGGCCACGGGGAGACCCAGTACTTC | CASSRELGHGETQYF
TRBJ1-1 | NA | NA | TRBV19 | TGTGCCAGTAGTATCCACCGGACACATAACACTGAAGCTTTCTTT | CASSIHRTHNTEAFF
TRBJ1-1 | NA | NA | TRBV5-6 | TGTGCCAGCAGCTTGGGGGGCATCGACACTGAAGCTTTCTTT | CASSLGGIDTEAFF
TRBJ2-4 | NA | NA | TRBV9 | TGTGCCAGCAGCACCCCAGTGGGAGCCAAAAACATTCAGTACTTC | CASSTPVGAKNIQYF
TRBJ2-7 | TRBD1 | NA | TRBV4-1 | TGCGCCAGCAGCCATACGCCGGGACAGGGAGCCTACGAGCAGTACTTC | CASSHTPGQGAYEQYF
TRBJ1-1 | TRBD1 | NA | TRBV19 | TGTGCCAGTAGTATCACAGGGGGCAGGGGCACTGAAGCTTTCTTT | CASSITGGRGTEAFF
TRBJ1-5 | TRBD1 | NA | TRBV4-1 | TGCGCCAGCAGCCAAGACCCGACAGGGATGGCCAATCAGCCCCAGCATTTT | CASSQDPTGMANQPQHF
TRBJ1-6 | NA | NA | TRBV14 | TGTGCCAGCAGCCAAGTGGGATCACCCCTCCACTTT | CASSQVGSPLHF
TRBJ2-5 | NA | once | TRBV18 | TGTGCCAGCTCACCACCTCCAGGGGCGAACCAAGAGACCCAGTACTTC | CASSPPPGANQETQYF
TRBJ2-2 | TRBD1 | NA | TRBV5-4 | TGTGCCAGCAGCCAGGGACAGGGGGCCGGCACCGGGGAGCTGTTTTTT | CASSQGQGAGTGELFF
TRBJ2-3 | TRBD2 | few | TRBV5-6 | TGTGCCAGCAGCTTGGGGATCCCGGGACTAGCGGGAACAGATACGCAGTATTTT | CASSLGIPGLAGTDTQYF
TRBJ1-1 | NA | NA | TRBV6-4 | TGTGCCAGCAGGAAGGACGGGAACACTGAAGCTTTCTTT | CASRKDGNTEAFF
TRBJ2-3 | TRBD2 | NA | TRBV7-2 | TGTGCCAGCAGCTTCGTAGCGGGAGGGCTTGAGTATACGCAGTATTTT | CASSFVAGGLEYTQYF
TRBJ1-5 | TRBD1 | NA | TRBV4-1 | TGCGCCAGCAGCCAAGAAGGGGGCAGGATCAATCAGCCCCAGCATTTT | CASSQEGGRINQPQHF
TRBJ1-5 | NA | NA | TRBV7-2 | TGTGCCAGCAGCTTAATCTTGGGCAATCAGCCCCAGCATTTT | CASSLILGNQPQHF
TRBJ2-7 | NA | NA | TRBV7-2 | TGTGCCAGCAGTTCAACCCTGGTCAGCGCCATTTCCTACGAGCAGTACTTC | CASSSTLVSAISYEQYF
TRBJ2-1 | TRBD2 | NA | TRBV4-3 | TGCGCCAGCAGCCAAGAAAGAGCGGGAGGGTTTTATGAGCAGTTCTTC | CASSQERAGGFYEQFF
TRBJ2-5 | TRBD1 | large | TRBV19 | TGTGCCAGTAGTACGGGGACAGGGCGACAAGAGACCCAGTACTTC | CASSTGTGRQETQYF
TRBJ1-2 | TRBD1 | NA | TRBV28 | TGTGCCAGCAGTAGGGGGACAGGACTTAGATTTAGTGGCTACACCTTC | CASSRGTGLRFSGYTF
TRBJ1-4 | NA | NA | TRBV28 | TGTGCCAGCAGTTTCTTTAGGGGTCCTAATGAAAAACTGTTTTTT | CASSFFRGPNEKLFF
TRBJ1-1 | NA | NA | TRBV11-2 | TGTGCCAGCAGCTTAGCGGCGACAGATTACACTGAAGCTTTCTTT | CASSLAATDYTEAFF
TRBJ2-1 | TRBD2 | NA | TRBV15 | TGTGCCACCAGCAGAGATACGGGACTAGTTCCCTACAATGAGCAGTTCTTC | CATSRDTGLVPYNEQFF
TRBJ2-3 | NA | few | TRBV6-4 | TGTGCCAGCAGTGACAAGGCAGAAGATACGCAGTATTTT | CASSDKAEDTQYF
TRBJ2-4 | TRBD2 | NA | TRBV18 | TGTGCCAGCTCCCCCACGGGGGGTCCAAACATTCAGTACTTC | CASSPTGGPNIQYF
TRBJ1-1 | NA | NA | TRBV20-1 | TGCAGGGGTGGCTTGAACACTGAAGCTTTCTTT | CRGGLNTEAFF
TRBJ1-1 | NA | few | TRBV7-9 | TGTGCCAGCAGCTTAAGGGAGTTCACTGAAGCTTTCTTT | CASSLREFTEAFF
TRBJ2-5 | NA | once | TRBV18 | TGTGCCAGCTCTCCCTCGAGAGGTCAAGAGACCCAGTACTTC | CASSPSRGQETQYF
TRBJ2-7 | NA | NA | TRBV30 | TGTGCCTGGGACACAGACTCTTCCCCGATCGAGCAGTACTTC | CAWDTDSSPIEQYF
TRBJ2-1 | NA | NA | TRBV10-3 | TGTGCCATCAGAGCGGTAGATTACAATGAGCAGTTCTTC | CAIRAVDYNEQFF
TRBJ2-7 | TRBD2 | NA | TRBV30 | TGTGCCTGGAGTGTTGGTAGCGGGATAACCTACGAGCAGTACTTC | CAWSVGSGITYEQYF
TRBJ1-4 | NA | NA | TRBV28 | TGTGCCAGCAGTTTACCACAGGGACGGGAAAAACTGTTTTTT | CASSLPQGREKLFF
TRBJ1-1 | NA | NA | TRBV7-2 | TGTGCCAGCAGCTTAGTTGGGAACACGAACACTGAAGCTTTCTTT | CASSLVGNTNTEAFF
TRBJ2-5 | NA | NA | TRBV14 | TGTGCCAGCAGCCAAGATCTCACCCTGGGGGGATGGACCCCTCAAGAGACCCAGTACTTC | CASSQDLTLGGWTPQETQYF
TRBJ2-7 | NA | once | TRBV5-5 | TGTGCCAGCAGCTTGGTGGCGGGTTTCGAGGCGTACTTC | CASSLVAGFEAYF
TRBJ2-7 | NA | once | TRBV28 | TGTGCCAGCAGTTTAGGTGGCACCTACGAGCAGTACTTC | CASSLGGTYEQYF
TRBJ2-1 | TRBD2 | NA | TRBV5-1 | TGCGCCAGCAGCTTGGCCTTTAGCGGGAGCTCCTACAATGAGCAGTTCTTC | CASSLAFSGSSYNEQFF
TRBJ2-2 | TRBD2 | NA | TRBV30 | TGTGCCTGCCCGGGAGGGGCTAGCGGGAACACCGGGGAGCTGTTTTTT | CACPGGASGNTGELFF
TRBJ2-1 | TRBD2 | NA | TRBV5-1 | TGCGCCAGCAGCTTGGCCGGGCTAGCGGGAGTCTTTGAGCAGTTCTTC | CASSLAGLAGVFEQFF
TRBJ2-3 | TRBD2 | NA | TRBV2 | TGTGCCAGGGGGGTAGCGGGAGATACGCAGTATTTT | CARGVAGDTQYF
TRBJ1-1 | TRBD1 | NA | TRBV4-1 | TGCGCCAGCAGCCATCGACAGGGAGGGAACACTGAAGCTTTCTTT | CASSHRQGGNTEAFF
TRBJ2-6 | TRBD1 | few | TRBV5-1 | TGCGCCAGCAGCCCACGGGACAGGGGTATATCTGGGGCCAACGTCCTGACTTTC | CASSPRDRGISGANVLTF
TRBJ1-3 | NA | NA | TRBV7-9 | TGTGCCAGCAGCTTACCCAGGTGGGGAAACACCATATATTTT | CASSLPRWGNTIYF
TRBJ2-7 | TRBD1 | NA | TRBV10-3 | TGTGCCATCAGTGATCTATTTGGACAGGGTGACGAGCAGTACTTC | CAISDLFGQGDEQYF